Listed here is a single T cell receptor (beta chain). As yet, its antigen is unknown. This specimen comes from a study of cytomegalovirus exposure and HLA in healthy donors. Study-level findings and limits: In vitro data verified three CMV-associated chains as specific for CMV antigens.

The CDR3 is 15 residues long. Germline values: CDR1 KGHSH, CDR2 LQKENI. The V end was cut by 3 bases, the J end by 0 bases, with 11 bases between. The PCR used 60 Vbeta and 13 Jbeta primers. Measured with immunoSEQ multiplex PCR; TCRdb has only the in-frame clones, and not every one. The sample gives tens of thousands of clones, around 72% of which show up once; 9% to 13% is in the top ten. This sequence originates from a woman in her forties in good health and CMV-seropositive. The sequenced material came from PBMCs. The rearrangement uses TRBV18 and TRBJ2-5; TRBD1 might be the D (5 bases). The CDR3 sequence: CASSPPGRNQETQYF. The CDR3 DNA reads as TGTGCCAGCTCACCCCCAGGGCGGAACCAAGAGACCCAGTACTTC.